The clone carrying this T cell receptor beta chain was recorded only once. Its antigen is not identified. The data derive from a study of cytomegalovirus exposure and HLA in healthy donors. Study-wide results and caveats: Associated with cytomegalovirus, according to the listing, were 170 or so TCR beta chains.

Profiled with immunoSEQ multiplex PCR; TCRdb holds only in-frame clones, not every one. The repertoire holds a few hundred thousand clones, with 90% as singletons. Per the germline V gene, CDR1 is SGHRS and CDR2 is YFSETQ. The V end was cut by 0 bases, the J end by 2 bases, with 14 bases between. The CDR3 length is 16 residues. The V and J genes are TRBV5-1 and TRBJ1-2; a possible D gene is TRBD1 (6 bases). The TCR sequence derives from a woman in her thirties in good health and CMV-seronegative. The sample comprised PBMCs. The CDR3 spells CASSLARVGTNYGYTF. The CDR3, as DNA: TGCGCCAGCAGCTTGGCCCGGGTAGGGACAAACTATGGCTACACCTTC. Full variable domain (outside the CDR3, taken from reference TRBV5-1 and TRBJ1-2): KAGVTQTPRYLIKTRGQQVTLSCSPISGHRSVSWYQQTPGQGLQFLFEYFSETQRNKGNFPGRFSGRQFSNSRSEMNVSTLELGDSALYLCASSLARVGTNYGYTFGSGTRLTVV.